The T cell receptor (beta chain) under discussion was sequenced for a study of cytomegalovirus exposure and HLA in healthy donors. Per germline, CDR1 SGHRS and CDR2 YFSETQ. V was clipped by 0 bases and J by 3 bases; unmatched bases: 10. The CDR3 sequence is 17 residues long. Unrecorded immune exposures were likely, despite nominal health at sampling. Researchers ran the PCR with 60 Vbeta and 13 Jbeta primers. The repertoire was sequenced with immunoSEQ multiplex PCR; TCRdb's copy has only in-frame clones and lacks some. Of around 120,000 clones listed, 80% to 90% are singletons. About this clone: Its antigen remains unidentified.

Study-wide points: It was in a later analysis that TCR association rates were seen to vary by HLA locus, highest for DRB1 and lowest for HLA-C. In a later analysis, several top co-occurrence clusters appeared linked to parvovirus B19, influenza, CMV and Epstein-Barr virus. There were a few CMV-associated chains whose specificity for CMV antigens was confirmed in vitro.

This chain joins TRBV5-1 and TRBJ2-5; 8 bases map to TRBD2. Sequenced material: PBMCs. This clonotype was obtained from a man in his fifties or sixties in good health and CMV-seronegative. The CDR3 is CASSLVAAGARKETQYF. In DNA form, the CDR3 reads TGCGCCAGCAGCTTGGTTGCAGCGGGGGCCCGAAAAGAGACCCAGTACTTC. The variable domain in full, completed from reference TRBV5-1 and TRBJ2-5, reads KAGVTQTPRYLIKTRGQQVTLSCSPISGHRSVSWYQQTPGQGLQFLFEYFSETQRNKGNFPGRFSGRQFSNSRSEMNVSTLELGDSALYLCASSLVAAGARKETQYFGPGTRLLVL.